This T cell receptor beta chain was retrieved from a study of T cell responses to AZD1222 COVID-19 vaccine. This CDR3 spans 14 amino acids. The V and J ends lost 3 bases and 3 bases respectively, with 12 bases between them. Germline lookup yields CDR1 SGHRS and CDR2 YFSETQ. Profiled with immunoSEQ multiplex PCR; TCRdb holds only in-frame clones, not every one. The data contain about 130,000 clones, approximately 94% of them seen just once; the ten biggest clones take up around 7%. This sequence joins TRBV5-1 and TRBJ1-2; D possibly corresponds to TRBD1 (5 bases). This specimen consisted of peripheral blood, obtained on day 0 of AZD1222 vaccination. This clonotype was sampled from an adult in good health. The CDR3 region has the DNA TGCGCCAGCAGCTCCCTGGAGGGGTACTATGGCTACACCTTC. This translates into CASSSLEGYYGYTF.